The 21 T cell receptor beta chains presented below share a single source sample, sequenced in a study of CXCR3-negative and CXCR3-positive naive CD8 T cells. The authors made the TRB cDNA libraries by 5' RACE using UMI labels. TCRdb reanalyzed the 5' RACE reads, giving one entry per CDR3 protein sequence and no DNA. This repertoire comprises some 130,000 distinct CDR3 sequences; its ten largest clones make up around 0.5%. Sequencing input: naive CXCR3- CD8+ T cells from blood. Subset denoted: CD45RO-CCR7+CD27+CD95- naive CD8+ T cells lacking CXCR3 (TNR3-). The source is a human donor in good health. Some clones in this sample may be carry-over from other donors' samples.

This chain uses TRBV19 with TRBJ2-1. Germline V gene data show CDR1 as LNHDA and CDR2 as SQIVND (reference sequence). The length of the CDR3 is 16 residues. CDR3 in amino acids: CASSIDQGGSYNEQFF.

This chain uses TRBV6-2 or TRBV6-3 with TRBJ2-1; absent DNA, TCRdb's TRBD2 call cannot be checked. The CDR3 totals 16 residues. Germline-derived CDR1 and CDR2 are MNHEY and SVGEGT. This chain's CDR3 is CASSYLTSGGPNEQFF.

V is TRBV4-3 and J is TRBJ2-6; lacking DNA, the TRBD1 call made by TCRdb goes unchecked. Germline V gene sequence: CDR1 LGHNA, CDR2 YSLEER. CDR3 length: 15 amino acids. The CDR3 is CASSQDRDGANVLTF.

This rearrangement joins TRBV30 to TRBJ2-7. Germline assignment: CDR1 GTSNPN and CDR2 SVGIG (reference sequence). The CDR3 totals 12 residues. The CDR3 spells CAWSPVGDEQYF.

The J gene is TRBJ1-2, the V gene TRBV6-2 or TRBV6-3. CDR3 length: 13 amino acids. Germline loops: CDR1 MNHEY, CDR2 SVGEGT. The CDR3 is CASSYVGNQNYTF.

The J gene is TRBJ1-5, the V gene TRBV6-2 or TRBV6-3. The CDR3 contains 15 residues. The germline CDR1 and CDR2 sequences are MNHEY and SVGEGT. The CDR3 reads CASSHGQRSNQPQHF.

The chain has TRBV7-9 and TRBJ2-3; TCRdb returns TRBD1, unconfirmable since there is no DNA. The CDR3 sequence is 15 residues long. CDR1 is SEHNR and CDR2 is FQNEAQ in the germline V gene (reference sequence). The CDR3 is CASRLGGTFTDTQYF.

This rearrangement joins TRBV11-3 to TRBJ2-1; TCRdb gives TRBD2 as the D gene, but with no DNA this cannot be confirmed. The CDR3 spans 15 residues. CDR1 is SGHNT, CDR2 YENEEA, per germline. The CDR3 loop reads CASSATSGRATEQFF.

The rearrangement uses TRBV3-1 and TRBJ2-2; TCRdb returns TRBD1, unconfirmable since there is no DNA. Germline CDR1 and CDR2: LGHDT and YNNKEL (reference sequence). This CDR3 spans 18 amino acids. The CDR3 region is CASSFSQGERQGTGELFF.

V gene TRBV9 combines with J gene TRBJ1-2. The CDR3 runs 12 residues. CDR1 is SGDLS and CDR2 is YYNGEE in the germline V gene. CDR3 protein: CASRATGYGYTF.

V gene TRBV3-1 combines with J gene TRBJ2-1; TCRdb returns TRBD2, unconfirmable since there is no DNA. CDR1 and CDR2 from the germline V gene are LGHDT and YNNKEL (reference sequence). The CDR3 has 16 residues. The CDR3 is CASSQDEASGSNEQFF.

The V gene is TRBV15, the J gene TRBJ2-7; TCRdb lists TRBD1, though no DNA is available to test this call. The CDR3 is 15 residues long. CDR1 and CDR2 from the germline V gene are LNHNV and YYDKDF (reference sequence). The CDR3 loop is CATSRDRHPVYEQYF.

The chain uses TRBV21-1 and TRBJ1-5; the TCRdb D gene call, TRBD1, has no DNA to confirm it. TRBV21-1 is a documented pseudogene. The CDR3 is 20 residues long. CDR3 residues: CASSKKGDRVCFTGNQPRHF.

V is TRBV4-1 and J is TRBJ2-7; TCRdb proposes TRBD1, but this gene call is untestable without DNA. Germline V gives CDR1 MGHRA, CDR2 YSYEKL. The CDR3 is 14 amino acids. The CDR3 reads CASSQEVPEDEQYF.

The chain joins TRBV9 to TRBJ1-1. The CDR3 totals 13 residues. CDR1 SGDLS and CDR2 YYNGEE come from the germline V gene. CDR3 loop: CASSVLAGSEAFF.

The chain recombines TRBV4-3 with TRBJ2-4; lacking DNA, the TRBD2 call made by TCRdb goes unchecked. CDR1 LGHNA and CDR2 YSLEER come from the germline V gene. The CDR3 sequence is 16 residues long. Here the CDR3 reads CASSQARRDGENIQYF.

The rearrangement joins TRBV27 to TRBJ1-1. The CDR3 covers 13 residues. Germline V lookup: CDR1 MNHEY, CDR2 SMNVEV (reference sequence). The CDR3 reads CASSLGQLTEAFF.

The CDR3 here is CASSGEGYSPLHF. This chain links TRBV7-6 with TRBJ1-6. The CDR3 is 13 amino acids. The V gene's germline CDR1 is SGHVS and CDR2 FNYEAQ.

The chain carries TRBV15 and TRBJ2-6. The CDR3 loop spans 15 amino acids. CDR1 LNHNV and CDR2 YYDKDF come from the germline V gene (reference sequence). CDR3 residues: CATSGSPSGANVLTF.

This sequence joins TRBV29-1 and TRBJ1-2; TCRdb's D gene call, TRBD1, goes unchecked for lack of DNA. The CDR3 consists of 14 residues. The germline V gene encodes CDR1 SQVTM and CDR2 ANQGSEA. CDR3 region: CSVQGQYSNYGYTF.

V and J are TRBV27 and TRBJ1-5; absent DNA, TCRdb's TRBD1 call cannot be checked. Looked up from germline, CDR1 is MNHEY and CDR2 is SMNVEV (reference sequence). The CDR3 runs 13 residues. The CDR3 protein is CASSTQGDQPQHF.